This passage covers 32 T cell receptor beta chains from one sample sequenced in a study of identical twins. One entry per CDR3 protein results from TCRdb running MiXCR on the 5' RACE reads. The sample lists roughly 290,000 distinct CDR3 sequences; roughly 10% were seen once. These data were also reused for a study on yellow fever vaccine responses in identical twins.

The sequencing input was CD8+ T cells sorted from blood. These receptors came from a woman aged 18-29 years in good health.

This clonotype was observed once. V usage is TRBV6-1 and J usage is TRBJ2-1; D ambiguous. The CDR3 is 13 residues long. Trimming shortened V by 1 base and J by 9 bases, and 10 bases separated the two germline ends. Germline values: CDR1 MNHNS, CDR2 SASEGT. In nucleotides, the CDR3 is TGTGCCAGCAGTGAAGGAGAAACAACTGAGCAGTTCTTC. This encodes CASSEGETTEQFF.

In its sample, this clonotype was seen many times. This chain joins TRBV20-1 and TRBJ2-3; 9 positions match TRBD2. This CDR3 has 18 residues. Per the germline V gene, CDR1 is DFQATT and CDR2 is SNEGSKA (reference sequence). V shed 1 base, J shed 2 bases, and the junction held 13 bases outside the gene matches. CDR3 bases: TGCAGTGCTAGAGCCGAGGATGGAATGGGACTAGCCACAGATACGCAGTATTTT. It translates to CSARAEDGMGLATDTQYF.

This chain links TRBV27 with TRBJ1-2; 8 nucleotides align to TRBD1. This CDR3 has 14 amino acids. The J segment lost 7 bases and the V segment lost 5 bases, leaving 9 bases of the junction unmatched. Per the germline V gene, CDR1 is MNHEY and CDR2 is SMNVEV (reference sequence). CDR3 region: CASSSGQGRGGYTF. CDR3 sequence (DNA): TGTGCCAGCAGTAGTGGACAGGGAAGGGGTGGCTACACCTTC.

This clonotype has ten or more counts. The CDR3 protein is CASSPGQGLYNSPLHF. CDR3 sequence (DNA): TGCGCCAGCAGCCCAGGACAGGGGTTATATAATTCACCCCTCCACTTT. The chain has TRBV4-3 and TRBJ1-6, with 9 bases that match TRBD1. The CDR3 is 16 residues long. V shed 4 bases and J 4 bases; nucleotides not matched to a gene: 5. From germline, CDR1 is LGHNA and CDR2 YSLEER.

V gene TRBV6-2 or TRBV6-3 combines with J gene TRBJ2-7, with D possibly TRBD2 on 7 matching bases. V dropped 8 bases and J dropped 2 bases, with 13 bases sitting between them. The CDR3 is 13 amino acids. Germline values: CDR1 MNHEY, CDR2 SVGEGT. For the CDR3, the DNA is TGTGCCAGCGAGAGAGGGGGGGCCTACGAGCAGTACTTC. Translated, it gives CASERGGAYEQYF.

V and J are TRBV7-6 and TRBJ1-1; 7 nucleotides match TRBD1. CDR1 is SGHVS and CDR2 is FNYEAQ in the germline V gene. Germline trimming cut 2 bases from V and 7 bases from J; bases unmatched to any gene: 7. CDR3 length equals 14 residues. CDR3 amino acids: CASSLMEGGNEAFF. The CDR3 DNA is TGTGCCAGCAGCTTAATGGAAGGGGGCAATGAAGCTTTCTTT.

This sequence joins TRBV6-1 and TRBJ2-2; 7 positions match TRBD1. Trimming cost V 2 bases and J 6 bases; bases outside gene matches: 9. The CDR3 totals 16 residues. CDR1 MNHNS and CDR2 SASEGT come from the germline V gene. CDR3 region: CASSEYETGFPGELFF. The CDR3, as DNA: TGTGCCAGCAGTGAATACGAGACAGGGTTCCCCGGGGAGCTGTTTTTT.

The V and J genes are TRBV3-1 and TRBJ2-3, with 11 nucleotides matching TRBD2. The CDR3 sequence is 18 residues long. Per germline, CDR1 LGHDT and CDR2 YNNKEL (reference sequence). The trim removed 2 bases at V and 2 bases at J, leaving 9 bases unmatched. The CDR3 spells CASSQTPTSGTYTDTQYF. The DNA for the CDR3 is TGTGCCAGCAGCCAAACACCGACTAGCGGGACATACACAGATACGCAGTATTTT.

This clonotype occurred many times. This chain links TRBV5-1 with TRBJ2-3; D gene uncertain. Germline V CDR1 and CDR2: SGHRS, YFSETQ. V gave up 7 bases and J gave up 4 bases, with 13 bases separating them. This CDR3 comprises 13 residues. The DNA of the CDR3 is TGCGCCAGCCGAGAAAGGGCCCCAGATACGCAGTATTTT. Amino acids: CASRERAPDTQYF. Together with reference TRBV5-1 and TRBJ2-3, the CDR3 gives the full variable domain: KAGVTQTPRYLIKTRGQQVTLSCSPISGHRSVSWYQQTPGQGLQFLFEYFSETQRNKGNFPGRFSGRQFSNSRSEMNVSTLELGDSALYLCASRERAPDTQYFGPGTRLTVL.

The table lists this clonotype with a few counts. V usage is TRBV7-3 and J usage is TRBJ2-2; the D gene is possibly TRBD2 (5 bases). The V gene lost 5 bases and the J gene lost 4 bases, with 14 bases spanning the gap. Germline CDR1 and CDR2: SGHTA and FQGTGA. This CDR3 region has 15 residues. CDR3: CASSPRDPPTGELFF. The CDR3 DNA reads as TGTGCCAGCAGCCCGAGGGATCCCCCCACCGGGGAGCTGTTTTTT.

The V call is TRBV7-2, the J call TRBJ2-7; 7 bases map to TRBD1. The junction had 13 bases not matched to a gene; V was cut back by 5 bases and J by 3 bases. The CDR3 runs to 16 residues. Germline V gene sequence: CDR1 SGHTA, CDR2 FQGNSA. CDR3 nucleotide sequence: TGTGCCAGCAGCACGATAACAGGGGAAGAGGGCTACGAGCAGTACTTC. It is translated as CASSTITGEEGYEQYF.

This chain connects TRBV4-3 to TRBJ1-1; D gene ambiguous. CDR1 and CDR2 (germline): LGHNA, YSLEER. V lost 0 bases, J lost 2 bases, and 16 bases lay in between. The CDR3 length is 17 residues. The CDR3 protein is CASSQEAAGVGNTEAFF. Written as DNA, the CDR3 is TGCGCCAGCAGCCAAGAAGCGGCAGGAGTGGGAAACACTGAAGCTTTCTTT.

Only a few counts were recorded for this clonotype. This rearrangement joins TRBV11-1 to TRBJ2-1, with 11 bases that match TRBD2. The length of the CDR3 is 18 residues. V gave up 5 bases and J gave up 2 bases; unmatched junction bases: 11. CDR1 SGHAT and CDR2 FQDESV come from the germline V gene (reference sequence). This chain's CDR3 is CASSGLAGQGATYNEQFF. CDR3 nucleotide sequence: TGTGCCAGCAGCGGACTAGCGGGTCAGGGCGCGACCTACAATGAGCAGTTCTTC. The full variable domain, with the rest looked up from reference TRBV11-1 and TRBJ2-1, is EAEVAQSPRYKITEKSQAVAFWCDPISGHATLYWYRQILGQGPELLVQFQDESVVDDSQLPKDRFSAERLKGVDSTLKIQPAELGDSAMYLCASSGLAGQGATYNEQFFGPGTRLTVL.

In its sample, this clonotype was seen a few times. The chain couples TRBV7-9 to TRBJ2-7, with D maybe TRBD1 (6 bases). V lost 7 bases and J 0 bases, leaving 22 bases between the germline ends. The CDR3 extends over 17 amino acids. The germline V gene has CDR1 SEHNR and CDR2 FQNEAQ (reference sequence). CDR3 nucleotide sequence: TGTGCCAGCACCCCTTCTAGCAGGCAGGGGAGCTCCTACGAGCAGTACTTC. Translating it yields CASTPSSRQGSSYEQYF. Full variable domain (rest looked up from reference TRBV7-9 and TRBJ2-7): DTGVSQNPRHKITKRGQNVTFRCDPISEHNRLYWYRQTLGQGPEFLTYFQNEAQLEKSRLLSDRFSAERPKGSFSTLEIQRTEQGDSAMYLCASTPSSRQGSSYEQYFGPGTRLTVT.

This clonotype was counted between two and nine times. J is TRBJ2-1 and V is TRBV7-2; D possibly corresponds to TRBD2 (5 bases). The germline V and J ends were trimmed by 1 base and 4 bases, with 8 bases remaining between them. Germline V lookup: CDR1 SGHTA, CDR2 FQGNSA. This CDR3 has 14 amino acids. CDR3 DNA sequence: TGTGCCAGCAGCTTAGAAAGCGGATACAATGAGCAGTTCTTC. It translates to CASSLESGYNEQFF.

Only one count was recorded for this clonotype. The CDR3 protein is CASSVRTSGANVLTF. In nucleotides, the CDR3 is TGTGCCAGCAGCGTACGGACCTCTGGGGCCAACGTCCTGACTTTC. The chain carries TRBV6-1 and TRBJ2-6; D is unclear. Germline loops: CDR1 MNHNS, CDR2 SASEGT. This CDR3 region has 15 residues. V lost 6 bases, J lost 0 bases, and 9 bases lay in between.

The rearrangement joins TRBV2 to TRBJ2-3; 12 bases match TRBD2. Germline V gene sequence: CDR1 SNHLY, CDR2 FYNNEI. V lost 10 bases, J lost 3 bases, and 5 bases stayed unmatched. This CDR3 comprises 14 residues. The CDR3 region has the DNA TGTGCCATCTTCGGGACTAGCGGGACAGATACGCAGTATTTT. Translation: CAIFGTSGTDTQYF.

This clonotype was picked up many times. This rearrangement joins TRBV28 to TRBJ2-2, with D tentatively TRBD1 (5 bases). The CDR3 has 14 amino acids. The germline V gene encodes CDR1 MDHEN and CDR2 SYDVKM. The V end lost 5 bases, the J end lost 1 base, and 8 bases lay between the germline ends. The CDR3 DNA sequence: TGTGCCAGCAGTCCCGGACAGAACACCGGGGAGCTGTTTTTT. This translates into CASSPGQNTGELFF.

This clonotype came up a few times. J is TRBJ2-7 and V is TRBV4-1, with 11 bases lining up with TRBD1. In germline, CDR1 is MGHRA, CDR2 YSYEKL. The CDR3 loop spans 16 amino acids. Germline trimming cut 3 bases from V and 1 base from J; bases unmatched to any gene: 5. Here the CDR3 DNA reads TGCGCCAGCAGCCAGGGACAGGGGGGACGGTCCTACGAGCAGTACTTC. Translated: CASSQGQGGRSYEQYF.

This clonotype was detected many times. The genes are TRBV6-4 and TRBJ2-3, with no clear D. This CDR3 region has 13 residues. Trimming left V 3 bases short and J 0 bases short, with 4 bases between. The germline V gene encodes CDR1 MRHNA and CDR2 SNTAGT. DNA for the CDR3: TGTGCCAGCAGTGAAGGGAGCACAGATACGCAGTATTTT. Translating it yields CASSEGSTDTQYF.

This clonotype appeared many times. The gene calls are TRBV7-9 and TRBJ2-7; TRBD2 matches 7 bases. The V gene end was trimmed by 5 bases and the J gene end by 0 bases; junction bases not matched to a gene: 13. The CDR3 spans 17 residues. CDR1 is SEHNR, CDR2 FQNEAQ, per germline (reference sequence). The CDR3 spells CASSPSTGGQYSYEQYF. CDR3 DNA: TGTGCCAGCAGCCCTTCAACGGGAGGCCAATACTCCTACGAGCAGTACTTC.

The CDR3 protein is CASSYSPSGNTGELFF. CDR3 coding DNA: TGTGCCAGCAGTTACTCCCCTAGCGGGAACACCGGGGAGCTGTTTTTT. The chain employs TRBV6-5 and TRBJ2-2; 7 positions match TRBD2. The germline V gene has CDR1 MNHEY and CDR2 SVGAGI. The CDR3 has 16 residues. With 0 bases clipped from V and 1 base from J, the junction kept 2 bases outside the gene matches.

The V gene is TRBV27, the J gene TRBJ1-5; D unclear. The CDR3 is made up of 12 amino acids. The germline V and J ends were trimmed by 5 bases and 7 bases, with 9 bases remaining between them. The germline gives CDR1 MNHEY, CDR2 SMNVEV (reference sequence). CDR3 DNA: TGTGCCAGCAGTGAACTTGGACAGCCCCAGCATTTT. Translation gives CASSELGQPQHF.

This clonotype was observed many times. The genes are TRBV9 and TRBJ1-2, with 9 bases aligning to TRBD1. The CDR3 length is 13 residues. Trimming at V came to 7 bases and at J to 0 bases, leaving 1 base not matched to a gene. CDR1 is SGDLS and CDR2 is YYNGEE in the germline V gene. The CDR3 coding sequence is TGTGCCAGCTACAGGGGGCCTAACTATGGCTACACCTTC. This translates into CASYRGPNYGYTF. Together with reference TRBV9 and TRBJ1-2, the CDR3 gives the full variable domain: DSGVTQTPKHLITATGQRVTLRCSPRSGDLSVYWYQQSLDQGLQFLIQYYNGEERAKGNILERFSAQQFPDLHSELNLSSLELGDSALYFCASYRGPNYGYTFGSGTRLTVV.

This chain connects TRBV4-1 to TRBJ2-1; 8 bases match TRBD2. The CDR3 is made up of 15 amino acids. Per germline, CDR1 MGHRA and CDR2 YSYEKL. J gave up 6 bases and V 3 bases, and 7 bases lay outside the gene matches. CDR3 amino acids: CASSHKAGTSNEQFF. CDR3 DNA: TGCGCCAGCAGCCACAAGGCAGGGACTAGCAATGAGCAGTTCTTC.

This clonotype was detected a few times. The chain is built from TRBV3-1 and TRBJ2-1, with TRBD2 matching 7 bases. Losses at the gene ends were 4 bases for V and 0 bases for J; bases not matched to a gene: 12. The CDR3 contains 18 residues. CDR1 and CDR2 (germline): LGHDT, YNNKEL (reference sequence). As DNA, the CDR3 is TGTGCCAGCAGCCCGACCCCCGGTGCGGGAGCCTCCTACAATGAGCAGTTCTTC. Protein product: CASSPTPGAGASYNEQFF.

The sample holds a few counts of this clonotype. This chain joins TRBV6-1 and TRBJ1-1; 7 bases are shared with TRBD1. CDR1 is MNHNS, CDR2 SASEGT, per germline. V gave up 2 bases and J gave up 5 bases; unmatched junction bases: 5. CDR3 length: 14 amino acids. Written as DNA, the CDR3 is TGTGCCAGCAGTGAAAGGGGGCTATGGACTGAAGCTTTCTTT. It encodes CASSERGLWTEAFF.

This clonotype has ten or more counts. The rearrangement uses TRBV7-2 and TRBJ2-3, with 9 nucleotides matching TRBD2. V trimming: 5 bases; J trimming: 3 bases; junction bases outside the gene matches: 6. Germline CDR1 is SGHTA and CDR2 is FQGNSA. CDR3 length: 15 amino acids. The CDR3, as DNA: TGTGCCAGCAGCAAAGGGACTAGCAGTACAGATACGCAGTATTTT. Its translation: CASSKGTSSTDTQYF.

This clonotype was counted ten times or more. The chain carries TRBV7-9 and TRBJ2-7; TRBD1 aligns across 9 bases. The CDR3 extends over 15 amino acids. CDR1 is SEHNR, CDR2 FQNEAQ, per germline (reference sequence). The V segment lost 5 bases and the J segment 3 bases; nucleotides outside the gene matches: 8. CDR3 protein: CASSLPGTGFYEQYF. The CDR3 DNA reads as TGTGCCAGCAGCCTCCCCGGGACAGGGTTCTACGAGCAGTACTTC.

This clonotype occurred a few times. The chain uses TRBV5-1 and TRBJ2-5, with D perhaps TRBD1 (6 bases). The germline gives CDR1 SGHRS, CDR2 YFSETQ. V shed 2 bases and J shed 0 bases, with 8 bases lying between them. CDR3 length: 14 amino acids. The CDR3 protein is CASSLDRYQETQYF. The CDR3 DNA reads as TGCGCCAGCAGCTTAGACAGGTACCAAGAGACCCAGTACTTC.

This clonotype was recorded at least ten times. The gene calls are TRBV29-1 and TRBJ2-5; TRBD2 matches at 11 bases. The CDR3 sequence is 13 residues long. Losses at the gene ends were 3 bases for V and 11 bases for J; bases not matched to a gene: 8. Germline CDR1 reads SQVTM; CDR2 reads ANQGSEA. The CDR3 region is CSVDGLAGGFQYF. As DNA, the CDR3 is TGCAGCGTTGATGGGCTAGCGGGAGGATTTCAGTACTTC. Full variable domain (missing parts from reference TRBV29-1 and TRBJ2-5): SAVISQKPSRDICQRGTSLTIQCQVDSQVTMMFWYRQQPGQSLTLIATANQGSEATYESGFVIDKFPISRPNLTFSTLTVSNMSPEDSSIYLCSVDGLAGGFQYFGPGTRLLVL.

Points on this clonotype: This may arise from a read error, as a much more abundant clone is one base away. The chain carries TRBV6-6 and TRBJ2-4; 8 bases map to TRBD1. Germline CDR1 reads MNHNY; CDR2 reads SVGAGI (reference sequence). The CDR3 sequence is 13 residues long. CDR3 loop: CASIRQGMDIRYF. CDR3 bases: TGTGCCAGCATTCGACAGGGGATGGACATTCGGTACTTC.